This T cell receptor beta chain was obtained from a study of T cell repertoires in cytomegalovirus infection. V was trimmed by 1 base and J by 6 bases, leaving 12 bases between them. The CDR3 totals 15 residues. The V gene's germline CDR1 is SGHVS and CDR2 FQNEAQ. Each CDR3 protein is one row after TCRdb ran MiXCR on the reads. The sample records some 480,000 distinct CDR3 sequences, roughly a third being singletons. A note on this clonotype: Antigen unknown.

The source material was cultured PBMCs, sampled from culture after CMV antigen stimulation. The chain joins TRBV7-8 to TRBJ1-4; D is ambiguous. The source is a human donor in good health (CMV status not recorded). Some clones in this sample may be carry-over from other donors' samples. CDR3 amino acids: CASSLGPPLDEKLFF. The CDR3 bases are TGTGCCAGCAGCTTAGGGCCGCCATTGGATGAAAAACTGTTTTTT.